One and the same sample provided the 2 T cell receptor beta chains below, sequenced in a study of blood T cell repertoires in COVID-19 (dated by TCRdb to the early 2020s). Receptor libraries were prepared by the immunoSEQ multiplex PCR assay. TCRdb took this table from immuneACCESS and kept in-frame rearrangements with V and J called. Such tables lack part of the clones; where checked against another copy, unresolved V genes explain under half of the gap, and the rest is unexplained. In all, the sample holds 140,000 or so clones, and around 89% of those were seen once. The ten largest clones take up 2.5% to 3.5% of the sample. The sequencing input was peripheral blood. The receptor set was obtained from a woman aged 55-70 years with active COVID-19.

This rearrangement joins TRBV5-4 to TRBJ2-2, with TRBD2 matching 7 bases. Germline-derived CDR1 and CDR2 are SGHNT and YYREEE (reference sequence). J gave up 5 bases and V 1 base, and 8 bases lay outside the gene matches. CDR3 size: 16 residues. CDR3 nucleotides: TGTGCCAGCAGCTTGATCTCTAGCGGACCGACCGGGGAGCTGTTTTTT. Protein product: CASSLISSGPTGELFF. The full variable domain, rest sourced from reference TRBV5-4 and TRBJ2-2, is ETGVTQSPTHLIKTRGQQVTLRCSSQSGHNTVSWYQQALGQGPQFIFQYYREEENGRGNFPPRFSGLQFPNYSSELNVNALELDDSALYLCASSLISSGPTGELFFGEGSRLTVL.

The rearrangement uses TRBV27 and TRBJ2-5, with 7 bases aligning to TRBD2. CDR1 and CDR2 (germline): MNHEY, SMNVEV (reference sequence). This CDR3 comprises 17 residues. V dropped 8 bases and J dropped 5; count of bases not matched to a gene: 20. The CDR3 nucleotides read TGTGCCAGCCGGCGAGCCAAGAGCGGGAAAGGAGGGGAGACCCAGTACTTC. Its protein product is CASRRAKSGKGGETQYF.